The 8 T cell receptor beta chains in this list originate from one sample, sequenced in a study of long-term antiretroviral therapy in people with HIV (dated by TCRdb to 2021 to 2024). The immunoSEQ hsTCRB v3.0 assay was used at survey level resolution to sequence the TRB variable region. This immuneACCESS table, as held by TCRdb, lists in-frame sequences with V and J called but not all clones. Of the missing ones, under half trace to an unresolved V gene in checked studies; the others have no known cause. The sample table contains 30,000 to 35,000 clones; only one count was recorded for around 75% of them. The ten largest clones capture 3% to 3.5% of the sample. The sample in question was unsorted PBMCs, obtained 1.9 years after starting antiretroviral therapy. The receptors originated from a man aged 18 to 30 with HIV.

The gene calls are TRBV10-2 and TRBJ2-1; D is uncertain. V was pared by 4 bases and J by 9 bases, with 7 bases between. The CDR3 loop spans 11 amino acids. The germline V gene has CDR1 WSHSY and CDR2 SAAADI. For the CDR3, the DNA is TGCGCCAGCAGTGTGTTGGGTGAGCAGTTCTTC. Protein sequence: CASSVLGEQFF.

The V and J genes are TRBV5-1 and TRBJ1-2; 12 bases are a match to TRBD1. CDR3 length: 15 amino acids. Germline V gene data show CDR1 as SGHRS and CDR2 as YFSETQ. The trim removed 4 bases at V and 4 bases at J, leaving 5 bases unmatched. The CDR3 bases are TGCGCCAGCAGCCCGGGACAGGGGGCATCCTATGGCTACACCTTC. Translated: CASSPGQGASYGYTF.

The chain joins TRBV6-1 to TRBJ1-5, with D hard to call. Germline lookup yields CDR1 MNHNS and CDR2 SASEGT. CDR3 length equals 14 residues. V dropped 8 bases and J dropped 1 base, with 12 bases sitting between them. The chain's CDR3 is CASRVGGSNQPQHF. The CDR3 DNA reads TGTGCCAGCCGAGTCGGTGGGAGCAATCAGCCCCAGCATTTT.

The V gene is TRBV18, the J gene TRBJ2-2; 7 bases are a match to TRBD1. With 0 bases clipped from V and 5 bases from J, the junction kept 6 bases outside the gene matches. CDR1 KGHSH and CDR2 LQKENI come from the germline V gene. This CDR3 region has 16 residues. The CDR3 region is CASSPPVGGRTGELFF. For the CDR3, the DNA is TGTGCCAGCTCACCACCGGTAGGGGGCCGGACCGGGGAGCTGTTTTTT.

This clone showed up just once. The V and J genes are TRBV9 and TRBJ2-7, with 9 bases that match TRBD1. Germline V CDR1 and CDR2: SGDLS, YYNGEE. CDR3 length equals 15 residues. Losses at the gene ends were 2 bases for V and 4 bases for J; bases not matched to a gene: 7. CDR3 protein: CASSVKQGARYEQYF. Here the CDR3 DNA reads TGTGCCAGCAGCGTTAAACAGGGGGCGCGGTACGAGCAGTACTTC.

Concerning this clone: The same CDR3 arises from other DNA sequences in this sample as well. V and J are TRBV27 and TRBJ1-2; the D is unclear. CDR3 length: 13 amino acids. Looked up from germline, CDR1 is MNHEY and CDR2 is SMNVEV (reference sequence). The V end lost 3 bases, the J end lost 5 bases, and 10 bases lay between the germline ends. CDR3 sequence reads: CASSFGPRYGYTF. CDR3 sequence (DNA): TGTGCCAGCAGTTTCGGACCGAGGTATGGCTACACCTTC.

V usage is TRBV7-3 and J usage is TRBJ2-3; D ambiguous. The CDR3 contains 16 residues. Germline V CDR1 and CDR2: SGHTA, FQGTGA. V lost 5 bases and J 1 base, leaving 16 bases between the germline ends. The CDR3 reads CASSPESGGGTDTQYF. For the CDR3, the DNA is TGTGCCAGCAGCCCCGAATCGGGTGGTGGCACAGATACGCAGTATTTT.

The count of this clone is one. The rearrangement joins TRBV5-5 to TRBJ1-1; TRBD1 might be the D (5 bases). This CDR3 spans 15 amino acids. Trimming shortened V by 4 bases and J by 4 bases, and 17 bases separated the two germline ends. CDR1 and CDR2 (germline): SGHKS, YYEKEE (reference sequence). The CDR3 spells CASSTISGDGTEAFF. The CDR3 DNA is TGTGCCAGCAGCACCATTTCGGGGGATGGCACTGAAGCTTTCTTT.